These 24 T cell receptor beta chains were all obtained from the same sample, sequenced in a study of CD4 and CD8 cells across lung adenocarcinoma regions. A single record per CDR3 protein comes from TCRdb applying MiXCR to the PCR reads. The table has over 5,500 distinct CDR3 sequences, approximately 50% seen once. Sequencing input: CD8+ T cells from the center of a lung tumor. The receptors shown here come from a female donor with lung adenocarcinoma. The CD4 and CD8 labels of this study may be unreliable.

This chain uses TRBV6-1 with TRBJ2-3; D uncertain. The CDR3 length is 15 residues. Deletions cut 7 bases from V and 3 bases from J, with 17 bases between. Germline CDR1 and CDR2: MNHNS and SASEGT. The CDR3 DNA follows: TGTGCCAGCAAGCTGTCCGAGAGAGCAACAGATACGCAGTATTTT. This translates into CASKLSERATDTQYF.

This clonotype is medium-sized within its sample. This sequence joins TRBV7-2 and TRBJ1-2; possible D gene TRBD1, 6 bases. CDR3 length: 14 amino acids. Germline V gene data show CDR1 as SGHTA and CDR2 as FQGNSA. Trimming took 8 bases from V and 4 from J, leaving 17 bases between them. The CDR3: CASAPGGGLYGYTF. The CDR3 coding sequence is TGTGCCAGCGCCCCCGGAGGGGGACTCTATGGCTACACCTTC. Full variable domain (missing parts from reference TRBV7-2 and TRBJ1-2): GAGVSQSPSNKVTEKGKDVELRCDPISGHTALYWYRQSLGQGLEFLIYFQGNSAPDKSGLPSDRFSAERTGGSVSTLTIQRTQQEDSAVYLCASAPGGGLYGYTFGSGTRLTVV.

In this sample, this clonotype turned up many times. Just one base apart from a much larger clone, this may be a read error. The V gene is TRBV6-1, the J gene TRBJ2-1; TRBD2 might be the D (7 bases). Trimming took 10 bases from V and 10 from J, leaving 17 bases between them. CDR1 is MNHNS, CDR2 SASEGT, per germline. This CDR3 region has 12 residues. In nucleotides, the CDR3 is TGTGCCACCTGGGGGGGGCTCTACGAGCAGTTCTTC. It translates to CATWGGLYEQFF.

The table lists this clonotype with a few counts. The V gene is TRBV28, the J gene TRBJ2-5; D may match TRBD1 or TRBD2 (7 bases each). The germline V gene encodes CDR1 MDHEN and CDR2 SYDVKM. V shed 5 bases and J shed 5 bases, with 12 bases lying between them. There are 13 residues in the CDR3. The chain's CDR3 is CASSPGGVETQYF. As DNA, the CDR3 is TGTGCCAGCAGTCCAGGGGGGGTTGAGACCCAGTACTTC.

By its share, this clonotype is medium-sized (0.01 to 0.1%). V and J are TRBV6-1 and TRBJ2-3; 7 bases match TRBD2. CDR1 MNHNS and CDR2 SASEGT come from the germline V gene. This CDR3 has 20 residues. V lost 5 bases and J lost 3; bases outside the gene matches: 23. CDR3 region: CASSPSDGRNGFFETDTQYF. DNA for the CDR3: TGTGCCAGCAGTCCCTCAGACGGGAGGAATGGTTTTTTCGAAACAGATACGCAGTATTTT.

The J gene is TRBJ2-5, the V gene TRBV10-3; TRBD1 agrees at 8 bases. The DNA end is a closer match to TRBJ2-7, so the J assignment may be wrong. The CDR3 length is 15 residues. Germline loops: CDR1 ENHRY, CDR2 SYGVKD. Here the CDR3 DNA reads TGTGCCATCAGAGCGACAGGGGAAGGGCTTTACGAGCAGTACTTC. Translating it yields CAIRATGEGLYEQYF.

This clonotype has more than one count but fewer than ten. The chain combines TRBV5-1 with TRBJ1-1; D unresolved. V shed 2 bases and J shed 1 base, with 9 bases lying between them. Germline V CDR1 and CDR2: SGHRS, YFSETQ. The CDR3 spans 14 residues. The CDR3 nucleotides are TGCGCCAGCAGCTTACTTACAGAGAACACTGAAGCTTTCTTT. Protein sequence: CASSLLTENTEAFF.

In the case of this clonotype: The junction and the germline gene differ at one end; a read error may be behind it. The V gene is TRBV7-2, the J gene TRBJ2-3; D might be TRBD1 or TRBD2, each matching 6 bases. This CDR3 region has 14 residues. Germline values: CDR1 SGHTA, CDR2 FQGNSA. Written as DNA, the CDR3 is TGTGCGGGGACCGGGGGCGGTGGCACAGATACGCAGTATTTC. This codes for CAGTGGGGTDTQYF.

Ten or more counts support this clonotype. The V gene is TRBV7-2, the J gene TRBJ2-1; 14 nucleotides align to TRBD2. V was pared by 3 bases and J by 8 bases, with 6 bases of the junction left unmatched. The CDR3 runs to 16 residues. Germline values: CDR1 SGHTA, CDR2 FQGNSA. CDR3 sequence: CASSFTGTSGSHEQFF. The DNA for the CDR3 is TGTGCCAGCAGCTTTACCGGGACTAGCGGGAGTCATGAGCAGTTCTTC.

This clonotype was observed a few times. The rearrangement links TRBV12-3 or TRBV12-4 to TRBJ2-1, with D perhaps matching TRBD1 (6 bases). V was cut by 3 bases and J by 8 bases, with 14 bases left in between. The CDR3 spans 14 residues. The CDR3 sequence: CASSLVGGGYEQFF. CDR3 DNA: TGTGCCAGCAGTTTGGTGGGTGGGGGCTATGAGCAGTTCTTC.

The V and J genes are TRBV5-6 and TRBJ1-2, with D uncertain. This CDR3 is 13 amino acids long. With 2 bases removed from V and 6 bases from J, the gap between germline ends came to 11 bases. Looked up from germline, CDR1 is SGHDT and CDR2 is YYEEEE. In DNA, the CDR3 is TGTGCCAGCAGCTTTGGGGAGTTCGATGGCTACACCTTC. Residues: CASSFGEFDGYTF.

This clonotype has at least ten counts. The chain has TRBV5-1 and TRBJ2-3, with 9 bases identical to TRBD2. The CDR3 is made up of 17 amino acids. CDR1 is SGHRS, CDR2 YFSETQ, per germline. Germline trimming cut 3 bases from V and 2 bases from J; bases unmatched to any gene: 10. CDR3 loop: CASSYAGTSSTTDTQYF. The CDR3 DNA follows: TGCGCCAGCAGCTACGCCGGGACTAGCAGCACCACAGATACGCAGTATTTT. The full variable domain, with the rest looked up from reference TRBV5-1 and TRBJ2-3, is KAGVTQTPRYLIKTRGQQVTLSCSPISGHRSVSWYQQTPGQGLQFLFEYFSETQRNKGNFPGRFSGRQFSNSRSEMNVSTLELGDSALYLCASSYAGTSSTTDTQYFGPGTRLTVL.

Note on this clonotype: Germline and junction disagree at one end, which may indicate a read error. V and J are TRBV7-6 and TRBJ1-5; the D is unclear. The CDR3 extends over 14 amino acids. Per germline, CDR1 SGHVS and CDR2 FNYEAQ. In nucleotides, the CDR3 is TGTGCCAGCCGCTTAGGCGTCAACAATCAGCCCCAGCATTTT. Translation gives CASRLGVNNQPQHF.

CDR3 amino acids: CASSLEAGGETQYF. CDR3 coding DNA: TGTGCCAGCAGTTTAGAGGCAGGGGGTGAGACCCAGTACTTC. The chain combines TRBV12-3 or TRBV12-4 with TRBJ2-7; 7 bases are shared with TRBD1. The DNA end lines up better with TRBJ2-5; the J call may be wrong. The CDR3 spans 14 residues.

The rearrangement uses TRBV27 and TRBJ2-7, with TRBD2 matching over 7 bases. J lost 6 bases, V lost 8 bases, and 4 bases had no gene match. The CDR3 has 11 amino acids. The germline CDR1 and CDR2 sequences are MNHEY and SMNVEV (reference sequence). The CDR3 DNA is TGTGCCAGCGGGAGGGGCAGCGAGCAGTACTTC. It is translated as CASGRGSEQYF.

This clonotype was observed many times. The rearrangement uses TRBV6-4 and TRBJ2-2; 7 bases line up with TRBD1. Per germline, CDR1 MRHNA and CDR2 SNTAGT. This CDR3 is built from 15 residues. Unmatched junction bases numbered 4, after V lost 3 bases and J lost 3 bases. This CDR3 reads CASSETGEYTGELFF. Written as DNA, the CDR3 is TGTGCCAGCAGTGAAACAGGGGAATACACCGGGGAGCTGTTTTTT.

The chain combines TRBV10-3 with TRBJ2-1, with unresolved D. CDR3 length: 13 amino acids. From germline, CDR1 is ENHRY and CDR2 SYGVKD. Trimming took off 10 bases at V and 12 bases at J, with 22 bases between the two ends. The CDR3, as DNA: TGTGCCAGCAATGAGGCCACCCACGATGCGCAGTTCTTC. Translation: CASNEATHDAQFF.

This clonotype was counted a single time. J is TRBJ2-2 and V is TRBV6-4, with TRBD2 as a possible D gene (6 bases). Per the germline V gene, CDR1 is MRHNA and CDR2 is SNTAGT. Trimming took off 2 bases at V and 3 bases at J, with 7 bases between the two ends. The CDR3 is made up of 14 amino acids. CDR3 amino acids: CASSDGEDTGELFF. CDR3 DNA: TGTGCCAGCAGTGACGGGGAGGACACCGGGGAGCTGTTTTTT.

The rearrangement links TRBV7-2 to TRBJ2-1; 12 positions agree with TRBD2. V was clipped by 8 bases and J by 1 base; unmatched bases: 6. This CDR3 is built from 16 residues. From germline, CDR1 is SGHTA and CDR2 FQGNSA. CDR3 bases: TGTGCCAGCCGTGGACTAGCGGGGACTTCCTACAATGAGCAGTTCTTC. It yields the protein CASRGLAGTSYNEQFF.

The rearrangement joins TRBV6-1 to TRBJ1-4; 8 positions agree with TRBD1. CDR1 MNHNS and CDR2 SASEGT come from the germline V gene. With 7 bases clipped from V and 8 bases from J, the junction kept 18 bases outside the gene matches. This CDR3 is built from 17 residues. This chain's CDR3 is CASTFRTGSIGAEKLFF. The CDR3 coding sequence is TGTGCCAGCACCTTTAGGACAGGGAGCATAGGGGCGGAAAAACTGTTTTTT.

The V gene is TRBV12-3 or TRBV12-4, the J gene TRBJ2-3; D assignment may be TRBD1 or TRBD2 (5 bases each). The CDR3 contains 12 residues. The CDR3 sequence: CAGLGPKDIQYF. The CDR3 DNA follows: TGTGCGGGCCTGGGACCAAAAGATATTCAGTATTTT.

The genes are TRBV7-2 and TRBJ2-1; TRBD2 agrees at 14 bases. This CDR3 has 19 residues. The ends lost 4 bases at V and 10 bases at J; junction bases unmatched: 18. In germline, CDR1 is SGHTA, CDR2 FQGNSA. The CDR3 region has the DNA TGTGCCAGCAGCTCCTCTAGCCGGGGACTAGCGGGGGCCCCGGGGGAGCAGTTCTTC. It specifies CASSSSSRGLAGAPGEQFF.

The chain employs TRBV19 and TRBJ2-3; no clear D gene. The germline V gene has CDR1 LNHDA and CDR2 SQIVND (reference sequence). The V end was cut by 6 bases, the J end by 2 bases, with 15 bases between. The CDR3 loop spans 15 amino acids. CDR3: CASSPTLFPTDTQYF. CDR3 DNA: TGTGCCAGTAGCCCGACCCTATTCCCCACAGATACGCAGTATTTT.

The chain couples TRBV10-3 to TRBJ2-5; D possibly corresponds to TRBD1 (5 bases). The germline gives CDR1 ENHRY, CDR2 SYGVKD. The CDR3 has 14 amino acids. CDR3 nucleotides: TGTGCGGGGCGTGGCTGCCTCGCCCTGGATACCCAGTACTTC. Its protein is CAGRGCLALDTQYF.